Listed below are T cell receptor beta chains from one sample, sequenced in a study of T cell responses to AZD1222 COVID-19 vaccine. Profiled with immunoSEQ multiplex PCR; TCRdb holds only in-frame clones, not every one. Among some 94,000 clones, roughly 87% were seen once, and the ten largest hold less than 3%. This sample comprised peripheral blood, obtained on day 0 of AZD1222 vaccination. The receptors here all came from an adult in good health. Each CDR3 is given with its conserved first and last residue. A D gene is named only where the DNA matches it firmly. A row's size may be missing; if present it is once, few, many or a size class.

TRBJ1-6 | . | TRBV27 | . | CASSFRGTLGGSPLHF | TGTGCCAGCAGTTTTCGAGGGACCTTAGGGGGGTCACCCCTCCACTTT
TRBJ2-3 | . | TRBV12-3/TRBV12-4 | . | CASSPRDRDTQYF | TGTGCCAGCAGCCCACGCGACAGGGATACGCAGTATTTT
TRBJ1-5 | . | TRBV11-2 | . | CASSKDIGNQPQHF | TGTGCCAGCAGCAAGGACATCGGCAATCAGCCCCAGCATTTT
TRBJ2-3 | . | TRBV12-3/TRBV12-4 | TRBD1 | CASGTGGTDTQYF | TGTGCCAGCGGGACAGGGGGCACAGATACGCAGTATTTT
TRBJ2-3 | . | TRBV4-3 | TRBD2 | CASSLGTSGADTQYF | TGCGCCAGCAGCCTCGGGACTAGCGGGGCAGATACGCAGTATTTT
TRBJ1-1 | . | TRBV6-5 | . | CASSHDRDGLPEAFF | TGTGCCAGCAGCCACGACAGAGATGGCCTTCCTGAAGCTTTCTTT
TRBJ1-2 | once | TRBV7-9 | . | CASIGADVGNYGYTF | TGTGCCAGCATCGGAGCAGACGTGGGAAACTATGGCTACACCTTC
TRBJ2-6 | . | TRBV5-1 | . | CASSLGISGANVLTF | TGCGCCAGCAGCCTAGGTATCTCTGGGGCCAACGTCCTGACTTTC
TRBJ1-1 | . | TRBV7-3 | . | CASSLEGVRTEAFF | TGTGCCAGCAGCTTAGAAGGGGTGCGGACTGAAGCCTTCTTT
TRBJ1-1 | few | TRBV7-8 | TRBD1 | CASSLWDRADTEAFF | TGTGCCAGCAGCTTATGGGACAGGGCAGACACTGAAGCTTTCTTT
TRBJ1-1 | . | TRBV7-2 | TRBD1 | CASSLTGGASVAFF | TGTGCCAGCAGCTTGACAGGGGGCGCATCGGTCGCTTTCTTT
TRBJ1-1 | . | TRBV6-5 | . | CASSANNPNTEAFF | TGTGCCAGCAGCGCAAATAACCCGAACACTGAAGCTTTCTTT
TRBJ2-1 | few | TRBV29-1 | TRBD2 | CSVVRGNYNEQFF | TGCAGCGTTGTGCGGGGGAATTACAATGAGCAGTTCTTC
TRBJ2-3 | . | TRBV19 | . | CASRWAGTDTQYF | TGTGCCAGCCGGTGGGCGGGGACAGATACGCAGTATTTT
TRBJ1-5 | once | TRBV19 | . | CASRGGTGGSNQPQHF | TGTGCCAGTAGAGGGGGGACCGGCGGTAGCAATCAGCCCCAGCATTTT
TRBJ1-1 | . | TRBV5-1 | TRBD1 | CASSLGQGKEAFF | TGCGCCAGCAGCTTGGGACAGGGGAAAGAAGCTTTCTTT
TRBJ2-3 | . | TRBV6-6 | . | CASSRVAVWVLTSTDTQYF | TGTGCCAGCAGTCGGGTGGCAGTGTGGGTGCTCACTAGCACAGATACGCAGTATTTT
TRBJ2-2 | . | TRBV9 | . | CASSVGGRVTGELFF | TGTGCCAGCAGCGTAGGGGGCAGGGTCACCGGGGAGCTGTTTTTT
TRBJ1-5 | . | TRBV19 | TRBD1 | CATGQGGMSNQPQHF | TGTGCCACGGGACAGGGAGGTATGAGCAATCAGCCCCAGCATTTT
TRBJ1-3 | . | TRBV19 | . | CASSAGDSGSGNTIYF | TGTGCCAGTAGTGCGGGAGACAGCGGCTCTGGAAACACCATATATTTT
TRBJ2-2 | . | TRBV5-5 | . | CASSFPGGYGELFF | TGTGCCAGCAGCTTTCCAGGGGGGTACGGGGAGCTGTTTTTT
TRBJ2-7 | . | TRBV7-9 | . | CASSPFGIAGLSEQYF | TGTGCCAGCAGCCCCTTCGGGATAGCTGGGTTGAGCGAGCAGTACTTC
TRBJ2-7 | . | TRBV6-5 | TRBD1 | CASTTGGWEEQYF | TGTGCCAGCACCACAGGGGGCTGGGAAGAGCAGTACTTC
TRBJ1-5 | . | TRBV9 | . | CASSPDLDSNQPQHF | TGTGCCAGCAGCCCGGACTTGGATAGCAATCAGCCCCAGCATTTT
TRBJ2-3 | . | TRBV28 | . | CASSLQDSAGYTQYF | TGTGCCAGCAGTTTACAAGACTCTGCGGGGTATACGCAGTATTTT
TRBJ2-5 | . | TRBV19 | . | CASSIGAGTETQYF | TGTGCCAGTAGTATCGGGGCCGGCACGGAGACCCAGTACTTC
TRBJ1-6 | . | TRBV7-2 | TRBD1 | CASSFGRGHSPLHF | TGTGCCAGCAGCTTCGGCAGGGGGCACTCACCCCTCCACTTT
TRBJ1-4 | few | TRBV24-1 | . | CALLPGLPTNEKLFF | TGTGCCCTCCTACCAGGTCTCCCAACTAATGAAAAACTGTTTTTT
TRBJ1-1 | . | TRBV6-4 | . | CASSEYREGNTEAFF | TGTGCCAGCAGTGAGTACAGGGAGGGGAACACTGAAGCTTTCTTT
TRBJ1-1 | . | TRBV6-5 | TRBD1 | CASSSDRGQFTEAFF | TGTGCCAGCAGTTCTGACAGGGGGCAATTCACTGAAGCTTTCTTT
TRBJ2-5 | once | TRBV24-1 | TRBD1 | CATSDSLQGPQETQYF | TGTGCCACCAGTGACTCCCTACAGGGGCCTCAAGAGACCCAGTACTTC
TRBJ1-2 | . | TRBV2 | . | CASSGGLGYTF | TGTGCCAGCAGTGGCGGGCTGGGCTACACCTTC
TRBJ2-7 | . | TRBV6-5 | . | CASSYSGEQYF | TGTGCCAGCAGTTACTCCGGGGAGCAGTACTTC
TRBJ1-6 | once | TRBV27 | TRBD1 | CASSLSRDSLGNSPLHF | TGTGCCAGCAGTTTATCGAGGGACAGTCTTGGGAATTCACCCCTCCACTTT
TRBJ1-1 | . | TRBV29-1 | TRBD1 | CSVLTGTNTEAFF | TGCAGCGTATTGACAGGGACGAACACTGAAGCTTTCTTT
TRBJ1-1 | . | TRBV29-1 | . | CSVRRDENTEAFF | TGCAGCGTTAGGAGGGATGAGAACACTGAAGCTTTCTTT
TRBJ2-2 | . | TRBV6-2/TRBV6-3 | . | CASSYYGTGELFF | TGTGCCAGCAGTTACTATGGGACCGGGGAGCTGTTTTTT
TRBJ1-2 | once | TRBV2 | TRBD1 | CASRTGGSGYTF | TGTGCCAGCAGAACAGGGGGCTCTGGCTACACCTTC
TRBJ2-3 | . | TRBV2 | TRBD2 | CASRLAGLSTDTQYF | TGTGCCAGCAGGTTAGCGGGGCTCAGCACAGATACGCAGTATTTT
TRBJ1-2 | . | TRBV19 | TRBD1 | CASSTPGQGRSYTF | TGTGCCAGTAGTACTCCCGGACAGGGTAGGAGCTACACCTTC
TRBJ2-4 | . | TRBV9 | . | CASSTGLAKNIQYF | TGTGCCAGCAGCACTGGACTAGCCAAAAACATTCAGTACTTC
TRBJ2-7 | few | TRBV11-2 | . | CASSSGTRLYEQYF | TGTGCCAGCAGCTCTGGGACGAGACTATACGAGCAGTACTTC
TRBJ1-2 | . | TRBV6-2/TRBV6-3 | . | CASSSLPNYGYTF | TGTGCCAGCAGCTCATTACCGAACTATGGCTACACCTTC
TRBJ1-2 | . | TRBV20-1 | TRBD1 | CSAGGDRAYTF | TGCAGTGCTGGAGGGGACAGGGCCTACACCTTC
TRBJ1-1 | . | TRBV11-2 | TRBD1 | CASSSNRGRPEAFF | TGTGCCAGCAGCTCCAACAGGGGGCGCCCTGAAGCTTTCTTT
TRBJ2-3 | . | TRBV6-6 | . | CASSSWGPSTDTQYF | TGTGCCAGCAGTTCTTGGGGGCCTAGCACAGATACGCAGTATTTT